The T cell receptor beta chain described here comes from a study of PD-L1 blockade in urothelial cancer. Concerning this clone: A much larger clone lies a single base off, so this may be a read error.

Sequencing used immunoSEQ multiplex PCR; TCRdb keeps in-frame clones, though not all of them. The profile shows more than 65,000 clones, 87% of them singletons. Each individual provided 1 to 8 samples (taken pretreatment and on-treatment). V lost 2 bases, J lost 4 bases, and 3 bases stayed unmatched. CDR1 and CDR2 (germline): SGHRS, YFSETQ. This CDR3 has 14 amino acids. Source: PBMCs, taken around atezolizumab (anti-PD-L1) treatment. This sequence joins TRBV5-1 and TRBJ1-5; TRBD1 matches 7 bases. The source of this sequence is a woman aged 70 to 79 with urothelial cancer. CDR3 sequence reads: CASSFGQANQPQHF. CDR3 in DNA: TGCGCCAGCAGCTTTGGACAGGCAAATCAGCCCCAGCATTTT.